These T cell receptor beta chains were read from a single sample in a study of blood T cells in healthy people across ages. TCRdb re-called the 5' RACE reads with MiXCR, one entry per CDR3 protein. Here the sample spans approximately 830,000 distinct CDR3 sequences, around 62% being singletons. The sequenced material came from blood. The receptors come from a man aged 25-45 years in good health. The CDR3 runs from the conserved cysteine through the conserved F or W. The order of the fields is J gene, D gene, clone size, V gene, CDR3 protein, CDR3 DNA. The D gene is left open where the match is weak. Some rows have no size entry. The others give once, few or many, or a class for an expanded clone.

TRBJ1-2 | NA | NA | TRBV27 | CASSLSGGAGPGYTF | TGTGCCAGCAGTTTATCGGGGGGCGCGGGACCCGGCTACACCTTC
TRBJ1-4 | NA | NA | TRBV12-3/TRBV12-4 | CAITGGAMGEKLFF | TGTGCCATCACCGGGGGGGCGATGGGCGAAAAACTGTTTTTT
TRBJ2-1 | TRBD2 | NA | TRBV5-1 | CTSSLGLAGVRSYNEQFF | TGCACCAGCAGCTTGGGGCTAGCGGGGGTCCGATCCTACAATGAGCAGTTCTTC
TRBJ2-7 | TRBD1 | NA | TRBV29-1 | CSAEGVQGSYEQYF | TGCAGCGCTGAGGGGGTACAGGGGTCCTACGAGCAGTACTTC
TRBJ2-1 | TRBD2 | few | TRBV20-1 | CSARPGTSGNDEQFF | TGCAGTGCGAGACCCGGGACTAGCGGTAACGATGAGCAGTTCTTC
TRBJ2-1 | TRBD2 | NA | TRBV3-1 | CASSQDKLAVRYEQFF | TGTGCCAGCAGCCAAGATAAACTAGCGGTGAGGTATGAGCAGTTCTTC
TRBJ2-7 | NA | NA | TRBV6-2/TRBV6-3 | CASSYAGSFSEQYF | TGTGCCAGCAGTTACGCAGGGTCCTTTAGCGAGCAGTACTTC
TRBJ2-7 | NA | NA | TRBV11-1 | CASSVTGSPTYEQYF | TGTGCCAGCAGCGTTACAGGGAGTCCTACCTACGAGCAGTACTTC
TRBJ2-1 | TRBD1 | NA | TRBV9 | CASSVNRGPEQFF | TGTGCCAGCAGCGTTAACAGGGGCCCTGAGCAGTTCTTC
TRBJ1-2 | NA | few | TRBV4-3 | CASSQDGGVGGYTF | TGCGCCAGCAGCCAAGATGGGGGGGTAGGAGGCTACACCTTC
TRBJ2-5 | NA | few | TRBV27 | CASNRVMETQYF | TGTGCCAGCAACCGGGTAATGGAGACCCAGTACTTC
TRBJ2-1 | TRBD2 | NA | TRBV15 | CATSRVPPGSRRLAGNNEQFF | TGTGCCACCAGCAGAGTACCGCCCGGGTCTAGGAGACTAGCGGGGAACAATGAGCAGTTCTTC
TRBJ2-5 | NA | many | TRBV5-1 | CASMSIGSLQETQYF | TGCGCCAGCATGAGTATCGGAAGCCTCCAAGAGACCCAGTACTTC
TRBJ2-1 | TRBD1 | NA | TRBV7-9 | CASSAGTGGDEQFF | TGTGCCAGCAGCGCAGGGACAGGCGGAGATGAGCAGTTCTTC
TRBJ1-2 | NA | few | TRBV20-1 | CSARGGGIGYTF | TGCAGTGCTAGAGGGGGGGGCATTGGCTACACCTTC
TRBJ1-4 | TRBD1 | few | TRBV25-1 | CASKGQALNEKLFF | TGTGCCAGCAAAGGACAGGCCCTTAATGAAAAACTGTTTTTT
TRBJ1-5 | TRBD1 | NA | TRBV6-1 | CASLTGAPNQPQHF | TGTGCCAGCCTCACAGGGGCGCCCAATCAGCCCCAGCATTTT
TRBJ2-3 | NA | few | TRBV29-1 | CSVEDSDSPSTDTQYF | TGCAGCGTTGAAGATTCAGACAGCCCTAGCACAGATACGCAGTATTTT
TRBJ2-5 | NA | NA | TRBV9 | CASSPLREETQYF | TGTGCCAGCAGCCCCCTCAGGGAAGAGACCCAGTACTTC
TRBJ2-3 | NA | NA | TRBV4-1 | CASSQADREVTDTQYF | TGCGCCAGCAGCCAAGCTGATAGGGAGGTTACGGATACGCAGTATTTT
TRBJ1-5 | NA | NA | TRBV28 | CASSTLGGQPQHF | TGTGCCAGCAGTACCCTGGGGGGTCAGCCCCAGCATTTT
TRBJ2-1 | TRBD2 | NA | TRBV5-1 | CASSLGTSGSSYNEQFF | TGCGCCAGCAGCTTAGGGACTAGCGGGAGCTCCTACAATGAGCAGTTCTTC
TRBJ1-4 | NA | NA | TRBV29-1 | CSVEFGTVDATTNEKLFF | TGCAGCGTTGAGTTTGGTACAGTCGACGCCACAACTAATGAAAAACTGTTTTTT
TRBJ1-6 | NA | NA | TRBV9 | CASSHSGGSGYNSPLHF | TGTGCCAGCAGCCATAGTGGGGGGAGCGGCTATAATTCACCCCTCCACTTT
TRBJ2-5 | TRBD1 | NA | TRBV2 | CASPGTGGLETQYF | TGTGCCAGCCCCGGGACAGGGGGTTTGGAGACCCAGTACTTC
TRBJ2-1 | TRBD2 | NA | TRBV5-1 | CASSSYLSGGAGEQFF | TGCGCCAGCAGCTCCTACCTCTCGGGGGGGGCCGGAGAGCAGTTCTTC
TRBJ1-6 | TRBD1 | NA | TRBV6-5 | CASSWDRVGSPLHF | TGTGCCAGCAGTTGGGACAGGGTCGGTTCACCCCTCCACTTT
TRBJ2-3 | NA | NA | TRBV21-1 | CASSKPSPEDTQYF | TGTGCCAGCAGCAAGCCCAGCCCGGAAGATACGCAGTATTTT
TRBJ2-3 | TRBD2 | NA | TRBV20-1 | CSASDGTSGGYTQYF | TGCAGTGCTAGTGACGGGACTAGCGGGGGTTATACGCAGTATTTT
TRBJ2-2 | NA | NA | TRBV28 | CASRPTDLNTGELFF | TGTGCCAGCAGGCCGACAGACTTGAACACCGGGGAGCTGTTTTTT
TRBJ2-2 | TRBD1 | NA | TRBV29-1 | CSVESVGTGTSNTGELFF | TGCAGCGTTGAATCGGTCGGGACAGGGACCTCGAACACCGGGGAGCTGTTTTTT
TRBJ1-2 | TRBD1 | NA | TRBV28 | CASSFPGTGDGYTF | TGTGCCAGCAGTTTCCCCGGGACAGGGGATGGCTACACCTTC
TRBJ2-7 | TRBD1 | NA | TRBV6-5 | CASTFMGQGLYEQYF | TGTGCCAGCACCTTTATGGGACAGGGTTTGTACGAGCAGTACTTC
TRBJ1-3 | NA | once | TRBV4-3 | CASSQDNTDSRNTIYF | TGCGCCAGCAGCCAAGATAATACGGACAGTAGAAACACCATATATTTT
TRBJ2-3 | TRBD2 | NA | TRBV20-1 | CSARRSLAVDTQYF | TGCAGTGCTAGACGCTCCCTAGCGGTGGATACGCAGTATTTT
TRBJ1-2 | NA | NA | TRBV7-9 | CASSLGVPAFGYTF | TGTGCCAGCAGCTTAGGTGTGCCAGCGTTTGGCTACACCTTC
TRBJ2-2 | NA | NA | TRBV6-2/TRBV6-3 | CASTGHRNTGELFF | TGTGCCAGCACCGGACATCGCAACACCGGGGAGCTGTTTTTT
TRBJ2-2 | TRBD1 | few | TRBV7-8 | CASSLTDRADTGELFF | TGTGCCAGCAGCTTAACTGACAGGGCGGACACCGGGGAGCTGTTTTTT
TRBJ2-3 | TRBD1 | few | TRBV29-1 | CSAGTGDGDTQYF | TGCAGCGCGGGGACAGGGGATGGAGATACGCAGTATTTT
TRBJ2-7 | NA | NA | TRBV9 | CASSVGLNYEQYF | TGTGCCAGCAGCGTAGGGCTCAACTACGAGCAGTACTTC
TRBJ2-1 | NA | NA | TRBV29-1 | CGGERGLVNEQFF | TGCGGCGGCGAGCGAGGGCTGGTAAATGAGCAGTTCTTC
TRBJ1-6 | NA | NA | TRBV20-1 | CSARDDRYNSPLHF | TGCAGTGCTAGAGATGACCGGTATAATTCACCCCTCCACTTT
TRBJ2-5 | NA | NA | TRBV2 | CASSEGREQETQYF | TGTGCCAGCAGTGAGGGCAGAGAACAAGAGACCCAGTACTTC
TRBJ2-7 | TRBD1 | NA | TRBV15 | CATSNRDSYEQYF | TGTGCCACCAGCAACAGGGACAGTTACGAGCAGTACTTC